The 10 T cell receptor beta chains reported below all come from one sample, sequenced in a study of blood T cell repertoires in COVID-19. Data came from immunoSEQ multiplex PCR; TCRdb stores just in-frame clones and leaves some out. The sample holds some 460,000 clones; around 89% are singletons and the top ten take around 4.4%. Input material: peripheral blood. Receptor source: a woman between 25 and 40 years old with acute or convalescent COVID-19.

The chain joins TRBV7-3 to TRBJ2-1, with D possibly being TRBD2 (6 bases). From germline, CDR1 is SGHTA and CDR2 FQGTGA. The CDR3 is made up of 15 amino acids. V lost 3 bases to trimming and J lost 4 bases, with 13 bases between them. CDR3 sequence: CASSFRSGGYNEQFF. DNA of the CDR3: TGTGCCAGCAGCTTTCGGTCCGGGGGTTACAATGAGCAGTTCTTC.

The chain joins TRBV20-1 to TRBJ1-2; D perhaps matches TRBD1 (5 bases). V lost 3 bases to trimming and J lost 4 bases, with 6 bases between them. The length of the CDR3 is 11 residues. The germline gives CDR1 DFQATT, CDR2 SNEGSKA (reference sequence). CDR3 in amino acids: CSARQGYGYTF. The CDR3 DNA sequence: TGCAGTGCTAGGCAGGGCTATGGCTACACCTTC.

This chain uses TRBV11-2 with TRBJ1-1, with 7 bases fitting TRBD1. This CDR3 contains 16 residues. The V gene end was trimmed by 4 bases and the J gene end by 2 bases; junction bases not matched to a gene: 10. Germline lookup yields CDR1 SGHAT and CDR2 FQNNGV. The CDR3 sequence is CASSWSTGATNTEAFF. In DNA, the CDR3 is TGTGCCAGCAGCTGGAGCACAGGGGCTACCAACACTGAAGCTTTCTTT. The complete variable domain, with remaining parts taken from reference TRBV11-2 and TRBJ1-1, reads EAGVAQSPRYKIIEKRQSVAFWCNPISGHATLYWYQQILGQGPKLLIQFQNNGVVDDSQLPKDRFSAERLKGVDSTLKIQPAKLEDSAVYLCASSWSTGATNTEAFFGQGTRLTVV.

CDR3 DNA sequence: TGCAGCGTTGAATGGGGGACAGATAACACCGGGGAGCTGTTTTTT. Translating it yields CSVEWGTDNTGELFF. V is TRBV29-1 and J is TRBJ2-2, with 7 bases fitting TRBD1. CDR1 is SQVTM and CDR2 is ANQGSEA in the germline V gene. V was clipped by 2 bases and J by 2 bases; unmatched bases: 5. The CDR3 contains 15 residues.

V usage is TRBV11-2 and J usage is TRBJ2-5; 9 bases match TRBD2. Trimming at V came to 5 bases and at J to 5 bases, leaving 3 bases not matched to a gene. The germline V gene encodes CDR1 SGHAT and CDR2 FQNNGV. The length of the CDR3 is 13 residues. CDR3 in DNA: TGTGCCAGCAGCCCAGGACTAGCGGAGACCCAGTACTTC. Its protein is CASSPGLAETQYF.

The chain couples TRBV27 to TRBJ2-7; 11 bases match TRBD1. V trimming: 3 bases; J trimming: 4 bases; junction bases outside the gene matches: 5. The CDR3 consists of 15 residues. Germline V gene sequence: CDR1 MNHEY, CDR2 SMNVEV (reference sequence). CDR3 residues: CASSFRTGGGYEQYF. CDR3 DNA: TGTGCCAGCAGTTTCCGGACAGGGGGCGGTTACGAGCAGTACTTC.

The chain employs TRBV19 and TRBJ2-1; 8 nucleotides match TRBD1. Germline CDR1 and CDR2: LNHDA and SQIVND (reference sequence). V lost 10 bases and J lost 4; bases outside the gene matches: 18. The CDR3 has 17 amino acids. CDR3 DNA: TGTGCCAATTTAACCGACCGGACAGGGCCAACATACAATGAGCAGTTCTTC. Its protein is CANLTDRTGPTYNEQFF.

The rearrangement joins TRBV29-1 to TRBJ2-7; D may be TRBD1 (6 bases). Germline loops: CDR1 SQVTM, CDR2 ANQGSEA. Deletions cut 7 bases from V and 4 bases from J, with 14 bases between. The CDR3 length is 12 residues. In DNA form, the CDR3 reads TGCAGCGGAGGAGACAGGCAGTACGAGCAGTACTTC. Amino acids: CSGGDRQYEQYF.

This clone has only one observation. The rearrangement links TRBV5-1 to TRBJ1-4; D is undetermined. The ends were cut back, 4 bases at V and 0 bases at J, with 4 bases in the middle. Germline assignment: CDR1 SGHRS and CDR2 YFSETQ. The CDR3 is 13 residues long. CDR3 amino acids: CASSRATNEKLFF. In DNA, the CDR3 is TGCGCCAGCAGCAGAGCAACTAATGAAAAACTGTTTTTT.

The CDR3 protein is CASSDPQGQETQYF. The DNA for the CDR3 is TGTGCCAGCAGTGACCCCCAGGGGCAAGAGACCCAGTACTTC. The rearrangement joins TRBV25-1 to TRBJ2-5, with D possibly matching TRBD1 (6 bases). CDR1 and CDR2 from the germline V gene are MGHDK and SYGVNS. The CDR3 length is 14 residues. V lost 3 bases to trimming and J lost 2 bases, with 10 bases between them.